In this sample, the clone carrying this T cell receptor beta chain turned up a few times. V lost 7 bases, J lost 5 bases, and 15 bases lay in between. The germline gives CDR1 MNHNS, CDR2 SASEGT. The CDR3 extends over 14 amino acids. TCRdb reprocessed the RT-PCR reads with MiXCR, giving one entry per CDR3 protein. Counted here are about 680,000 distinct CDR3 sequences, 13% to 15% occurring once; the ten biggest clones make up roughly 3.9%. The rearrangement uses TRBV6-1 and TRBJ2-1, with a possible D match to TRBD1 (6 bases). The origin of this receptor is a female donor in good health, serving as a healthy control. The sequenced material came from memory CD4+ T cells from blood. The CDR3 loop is CASNRAYGDNEQFF. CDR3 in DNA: TGTGCCAGCAACAGGGCCTACGGGGACAATGAGCAGTTCTTC.